Presented here are 23 T cell receptor beta chains from one specimen sequenced in a study of T cells in Graves' hyperthyroidism and ophthalmopathy. Regions amplified from RNA transcripts were the TCR beta CDR3 regions. Initially, a first-round RT-PCR of the TCR CDR3 employed the HTBI primer set. TCRdb processed the multiplex PCR reads anew with MiXCR; each CDR3 protein has one entry. This sample has around 350,000 distinct CDR3 sequences, with approximately 15% found just once. Material for sequencing was blood. Every receptor here comes from a woman aged 18 to 35 with Graves' hyperthyroidism that later progressed to Graves' ophthalmopathy.

This clonotype has a handful of counts. This rearrangement joins TRBV5-8 to TRBJ1-2, with a possible D match to TRBD1 (6 bases). From germline, CDR1 is SGHTS and CDR2 YDEGEE. This CDR3 region has 14 residues. The V and J ends lost 2 bases and 2 bases respectively, with 10 bases between them. CDR3 residues: CASSFQDRNYGYTF. The CDR3 coding sequence is TGTGCCAGCAGCTTTCAAGACAGGAACTATGGCTACACCTTC.

This clonotype was found many times. This chain joins TRBV5-1 and TRBJ2-2; no firm D call. Germline lookup yields CDR1 SGHRS and CDR2 YFSETQ. The CDR3 runs to 15 residues. The V end was cut by 1 base, the J end by 6 bases, with 13 bases between. CDR3 amino acids: CASSLRVDRSGELFF. As DNA, the CDR3 is TGCGCCAGCAGCTTGCGGGTAGACCGGTCCGGGGAGCTGTTTTTT. The full variable domain, with the rest looked up from reference TRBV5-1 and TRBJ2-2, is KAGVTQTPRYLIKTRGQQVTLSCSPISGHRSVSWYQQTPGQGLQFLFEYFSETQRNKGNFPGRFSGRQFSNSRSEMNVSTLELGDSALYLCASSLRVDRSGELFFGEGSRLTVL.

There are many counts of this clonotype. The rearrangement joins TRBV7-2 to TRBJ1-4, with a tentative D call TRBD1 (6 bases). Per germline, CDR1 SGHTA and CDR2 FQGNSA. V was pared by 5 bases and J by 5 bases, with 12 bases between. The CDR3 covers 14 residues. The CDR3 sequence is CASSPQGENEKLFF. DNA of the CDR3: TGTGCCAGCAGCCCACAGGGCGAGAATGAAAAACTGTTTTTT.

This clonotype was detected many times. The CDR3 reads CASSPEVYTEAFF. The CDR3 DNA is TGTGCCAGCAGCCCCGAAGTTTACACTGAAGCTTTCTTT. The J gene is TRBJ1-1, the V gene TRBV3-1; D remains unclear. The CDR3 contains 13 residues. Between the trimmed V and J ends, which lost 4 bases and 3 bases, there was a span of 9 bases. Germline V gene sequence: CDR1 LGHDT, CDR2 YNNKEL (reference sequence).

This clonotype was seen repeatedly, ten times or more. The chain carries TRBV27 and TRBJ2-1; D is perhaps TRBD1 or TRBD2 (5 bases each). The ends were cut back, 4 bases at V and 6 bases at J, with 7 bases in the middle. Germline CDR1 and CDR2: MNHEY and SMNVEV (reference sequence). The CDR3 has 12 residues. As DNA, the CDR3 is TGTGCCAGCAGTTCGGGACCCAATGAGCAGTTCTTC. This translates into CASSSGPNEQFF.

The chain links TRBV14 to TRBJ1-3; TRBD1 is a possible D gene (5 bases). V was pared by 0 bases and J by 2 bases, with 11 bases between. From germline, CDR1 is SGHDN and CDR2 FVKESK. This CDR3 is built from 16 residues. This CDR3 reads CASSQEWSGPGNTIYF. The CDR3, as DNA: TGTGCCAGCAGCCAAGAATGGTCGGGGCCTGGAAACACCATATATTTT.

This clonotype was seen a few times. The chain is built from TRBV18 and TRBJ2-2; D unresolved. V lost 3 bases and J 0 bases, leaving 11 bases between the germline ends. This CDR3 has 16 amino acids. Germline-derived CDR1 and CDR2 are KGHSH and LQKENI. This CDR3 reads CASSPLRASNTGELFF. The CDR3 DNA reads as TGTGCCAGCTCACCTCTTCGGGCTTCGAACACCGGGGAGCTGTTTTTT.

The sample holds many counts of this clonotype. V and J are TRBV2 and TRBJ2-7; the D is unclear. The germline V gene encodes CDR1 SNHLY and CDR2 FYNNEI. The CDR3 extends over 12 amino acids. The germline V and J ends were trimmed by 5 bases and 6 bases, with 11 bases remaining between them. The CDR3: CASSRKTREQYF. CDR3 DNA: TGTGCCAGCAGTCGGAAAACTCGCGAGCAGTACTTC. The whole variable domain, remainder taken from reference TRBV2 and TRBJ2-7, is EPEVTQTPSHQVTQMGQEVILRCVPISNHLYFYWYRQILGQKVEFLVSFYNNEISEKSEIFDDQFSVERPDGSNFTLKIRSTKLEDSAMYFCASSRKTREQYFGPGTRLTVT.

This clonotype was recorded at least ten times. The chain is built from TRBV28 and TRBJ2-7, with 10 bases identical to TRBD2. V was pared by 10 bases and J by 4 bases, with 13 bases of the junction left unmatched. Germline loops: CDR1 MDHEN, CDR2 SYDVKM. The CDR3 loop spans 15 amino acids. CDR3 nucleotide sequence: TGTGCCACCCGTCGGCAGCGGGAGGGGCGATACGAGCAGTACTTC. It specifies CATRRQREGRYEQYF.

This sequence joins TRBV14 and TRBJ2-3; no clear D. This CDR3 has 12 amino acids. Trimming removed 3 bases at V and 4 bases at J, with 5 bases between. Germline-derived CDR1 and CDR2 are SGHDN and FVKESK. The CDR3 is CASSHVADTQYF. The CDR3 DNA reads TGTGCCAGCAGCCACGTAGCAGATACGCAGTATTTT.

The table lists this clonotype with many counts. J is TRBJ2-7 and V is TRBV20-1; 11 bases map to TRBD1. The V segment lost 6 bases and the J segment 7 bases; nucleotides outside the gene matches: 5. The CDR3 consists of 12 residues. CDR1 is DFQATT, CDR2 SNEGSKA, per germline (reference sequence). CDR3 amino acids: CSAGQGAGEQYF. In nucleotides, the CDR3 is TGCAGTGCCGGACAGGGGGCGGGGGAGCAGTACTTC.

J is TRBJ2-1 and V is TRBV5-4; 14 nucleotides match TRBD2. The CDR3 sequence is 16 residues long. Germline V gene lookup returns CDR1 SGHNT and CDR2 YYREEE (reference sequence). The V gene end was trimmed by 0 bases and the J gene end by 8 bases; junction bases not matched to a gene: 4. The CDR3 loop reads CASSLGSGLAGDEQFF. The CDR3, as DNA: TGTGCCAGCAGCTTGGGGTCGGGACTAGCGGGAGATGAGCAGTTCTTC.

This clonotype was seen a few times. The gene calls are TRBV29-1 and TRBJ2-1; 9 bases agree with TRBD2. The ends lost 3 bases at V and 5 bases at J; junction bases unmatched: 8. CDR3 length equals 15 residues. CDR1 and CDR2 from the germline V gene are SQVTM and ANQGSEA. This CDR3 reads CSVDRREGPNNEQFF. The CDR3 DNA follows: TGCAGCGTTGATCGGCGGGAGGGCCCTAACAATGAGCAGTTCTTC.

The chain joins TRBV7-6 to TRBJ1-2; 7 bases fit TRBD1. V dropped 4 bases and J dropped 2; count of bases not matched to a gene: 16. CDR1 SGHVS and CDR2 FNYEAQ come from the germline V gene. The CDR3 extends over 18 amino acids. The CDR3 coding sequence is TGTGCCAGCAGCTCCTTATGGGACGGGACAGAAAAAAACTATGGCTACACCTTC. It translates to CASSSLWDGTEKNYGYTF.

This clonotype was recorded at least ten times. The chain combines TRBV12-3 or TRBV12-4 with TRBJ2-5, with D maybe TRBD2 (6 bases). This CDR3 contains 13 residues. The V end lost 11 bases, the J end lost 7 bases, and 20 bases lay between the germline ends. CDR3 protein: CACGRGFSGTQYF. The CDR3, as DNA: TGTGCCTGCGGCCGGGGGTTTTCGGGGACCCAGTACTTC.

This clonotype was counted between two and nine times. J is TRBJ2-5 and V is TRBV28; TRBD2 might be the D (6 bases). Trimming removed 2 bases from V and 10 bases from J, with 8 bases in between. Germline CDR1 MDHEN, CDR2 SYDVKM. CDR3 size: 11 residues. CDR3 amino acids: CASSLAGGQYF. The DNA of the CDR3 is TGTGCCAGCAGTTTAGCCGGGGGCCAGTACTTC.

This clonotype has only a few counts. This chain links TRBV5-5 with TRBJ2-7; D gene unclear. CDR3 length equals 14 residues. Between the trimmed V and J ends, which lost 3 bases and 2 bases, there was a span of 12 bases. Germline V lookup: CDR1 SGHKS, CDR2 YYEKEE (reference sequence). The CDR3 DNA reads as TGTGCCAGCAGCTCTGCGGCCGGACCCTACGAGCAGTACTTC. Protein: CASSSAAGPYEQYF.

This clonotype was detected many times. V gene TRBV6-2 or TRBV6-3 combines with J gene TRBJ1-5, with 9 bases fitting TRBD1. The trim removed 8 bases at V and 6 bases at J, leaving 8 bases unmatched. The CDR3 is made up of 14 amino acids. Per the germline V gene, CDR1 is MNHEY and CDR2 is SVGEGT. CDR3 sequence: CASRLTGGVQPQHF. The CDR3 DNA is TGTGCCAGCCGATTAACAGGGGGCGTTCAGCCCCAGCATTTT.

The table lists this clonotype with a count of one. The chain links TRBV15 to TRBJ2-2; maybe TRBD2 (5 bases). V was pared by 1 base and J by 7 bases, with 13 bases between. The CDR3 extends over 15 amino acids. The germline V gene encodes CDR1 LNHNV and CDR2 YYDKDF (reference sequence). Here the CDR3 DNA reads TGTGCCACCAGCAGAGGAGGGCTATCTGGCGGGGAGCTGTTTTTT. Residues: CATSRGGLSGGELFF.

The CDR3 sequence is CASSEADYGYTF. In DNA form, the CDR3 reads TGTGCCAGCAGTGAAGCCGACTATGGCTACACCTTC. V usage is TRBV27 and J usage is TRBJ1-2; no firm D call. The germline CDR1 and CDR2 sequences are MNHEY and SMNVEV (reference sequence). V lost 5 bases, J lost 3 bases, and 7 bases lay in between. The CDR3 loop spans 12 amino acids.

As for this clonotype: A much larger clone lies a single base off, so this may be a read error. Since the CDR3 does not end with the conserved phenylalanine or tryptophan, this likely comes from a read error. The gene calls are TRBV29-1 and TRBJ2-2; no clear D. V dropped 0 bases and J dropped 1 base, with 6 bases sitting between them. This CDR3 is built from 14 residues. Germline assignment: CDR1 SQVTM and CDR2 ANQGSEA. CDR3 loop: CSVEEKGNTGELFS. The CDR3 nucleotides are TGCAGCGTTGAAGAAAAGGGGAACACCGGGGAGCTGTTTTCT.

This clonotype was detected ten times or more. This chain links TRBV29-1 with TRBJ1-1; D remains unclear. This CDR3 has 16 amino acids. V was clipped by 7 bases and J by 3 bases, with 24 bases between them. CDR1 and CDR2 (germline): SQVTM, ANQGSEA. CDR3 sequence: CSGRISGFFGYTEAFF. The DNA for the CDR3 is TGCAGCGGAAGGATATCAGGTTTTTTCGGTTACACTGAAGCTTTCTTT. Together with reference TRBV29-1 and TRBJ1-1, the CDR3 gives the full variable domain: SAVISQKPSRDICQRGTSLTIQCQVDSQVTMMFWYRQQPGQSLTLIATANQGSEATYESGFVIDKFPISRPNLTFSTLTVSNMSPEDSSIYLCSGRISGFFGYTEAFFGQGTRLTVV.

This clonotype was observed many times. This sequence joins TRBV10-3 and TRBJ1-5, with 9 bases aligning to TRBD1. The germline V gene has CDR1 ENHRY and CDR2 SYGVKD. CDR3 length: 17 amino acids. The V gene end was trimmed by 2 bases and the J gene end by 2 bases; junction bases not matched to a gene: 7. The CDR3 sequence is CAISEGTGPIGNQPQHF. For the CDR3, the DNA is TGTGCCATCAGTGAGGGGACAGGGCCGATAGGCAATCAGCCCCAGCATTTT.